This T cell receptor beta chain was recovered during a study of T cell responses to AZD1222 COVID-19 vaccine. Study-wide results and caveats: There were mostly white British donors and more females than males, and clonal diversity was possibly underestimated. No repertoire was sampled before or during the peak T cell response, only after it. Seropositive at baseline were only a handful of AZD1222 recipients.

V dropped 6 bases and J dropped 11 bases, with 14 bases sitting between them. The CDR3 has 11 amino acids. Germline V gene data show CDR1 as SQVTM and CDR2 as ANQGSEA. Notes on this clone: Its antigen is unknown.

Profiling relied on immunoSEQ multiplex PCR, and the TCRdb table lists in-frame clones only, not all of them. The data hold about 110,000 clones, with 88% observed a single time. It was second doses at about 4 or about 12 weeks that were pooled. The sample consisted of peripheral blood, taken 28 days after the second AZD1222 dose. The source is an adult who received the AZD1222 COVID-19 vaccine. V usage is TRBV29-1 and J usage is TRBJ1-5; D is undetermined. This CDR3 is CSVRREGAQHF. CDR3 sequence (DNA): TGCAGCGTGAGGCGTGAGGGAGCCCAGCATTTT.